Shown below are 27 T cell receptor beta chains from a single sample sequenced in a study of T cells after yellow fever vaccination. A single record per CDR3 protein comes from TCRdb applying MiXCR to the 5' RACE reads. The sample gives a few hundred thousand distinct CDR3 sequences, roughly 7% of which show up once; roughly a sixth is in the top ten. This sample comprised PBMCs, obtained about 49 days after the first yellow fever vaccination. The source is a man younger than 30 who received the YFV17D yellow fever vaccine.

Only a few counts were recorded for this clonotype. The V call is TRBV5-6, the J call TRBJ2-5, with D unclear. Trimming pared 2 bases from V and 0 bases from J, leaving 11 bases between. Germline loops: CDR1 SGHDT, CDR2 YYEEEE. The CDR3 is 15 amino acids. CDR3 protein: CASSFRAGYQETQYF. The CDR3 DNA follows: TGTGCCAGCAGCTTCCGGGCTGGGTACCAAGAGACCCAGTACTTC.

This clonotype came up a few times. The chain couples TRBV29-1 to TRBJ1-3; D is unclear. V gave up 3 bases and J gave up 0 bases, with 9 bases separating them. CDR3 length: 14 amino acids. The germline V gene encodes CDR1 SQVTM and CDR2 ANQGSEA. The CDR3 DNA reads TGCAGCGTTGATAGAGACTACTCTGGAAACACCATATATTTT. Translating gives CSVDRDYSGNTIYF.

The gene calls are TRBV20-1 and TRBJ1-1; 10 nucleotides line up with TRBD1. CDR1 is DFQATT, CDR2 SNEGSKA, per germline (reference sequence). Trimming removed 6 bases from V and 5 bases from J; junction bases left unmatched: 12. The CDR3 consists of 15 residues. CDR3 nucleotides: TGCAGTGCCCGGACAGGGGGGATGGCGGGGACTGAAGCTTTCTTT. This codes for CSARTGGMAGTEAFF.

This clonotype showed up just a few times. The J gene is TRBJ1-5, the V gene TRBV20-1; D is ambiguous. Germline-derived CDR1 and CDR2 are DFQATT and SNEGSKA (reference sequence). The CDR3 covers 14 residues. The V gene lost 1 base and the J gene lost 3 bases, with 10 bases spanning the gap. CDR3 in amino acids: CSARGGGDNQPQHF. As DNA, the CDR3 is TGCAGTGCTAGAGGGGGAGGTGACAATCAGCCCCAGCATTTT.

J is TRBJ2-1 and V is TRBV29-1, with unresolved D. Germline values: CDR1 SQVTM, CDR2 ANQGSEA. The CDR3 has 12 residues. Deletions cut 1 base from V and 7 bases from J, with 8 bases between. The CDR3 coding sequence is TGCAGCGTTGAAGGTTTGAGGAATGAGCAGTTCTTC. As protein: CSVEGLRNEQFF.

This clonotype appeared a few times. This rearrangement joins TRBV9 to TRBJ2-1; 7 bases match TRBD1. CDR1 is SGDLS, CDR2 YYNGEE, per germline. CDR3 length: 15 residues. The ends lost 3 bases at V and 4 bases at J; junction bases unmatched: 7. The CDR3 DNA follows: TGTGCCAGCAGCGAGGCCCCGACAGGGTACAATGAGCAGTTCTTC. The encoded protein is CASSEAPTGYNEQFF. The whole variable domain, remainder taken from reference TRBV9 and TRBJ2-1, is DSGVTQTPKHLITATGQRVTLRCSPRSGDLSVYWYQQSLDQGLQFLIQYYNGEERAKGNILERFSAQQFPDLHSELNLSSLELGDSALYFCASSEAPTGYNEQFFGPGTRLTVL.

This clonotype was observed many times. This rearrangement joins TRBV7-6 to TRBJ2-5; the D is unclear. V lost 1 base, J lost 5 bases, and 5 bases lay in between. Germline CDR1 is SGHVS and CDR2 is FNYEAQ. The CDR3 covers 12 residues. CDR3 in amino acids: CASSLDWETQYF. Written as DNA, the CDR3 is TGTGCCAGCAGCTTAGATTGGGAGACCCAGTACTTC.

At least ten counts were recorded for this clonotype. The genes are TRBV12-3 or TRBV12-4 and TRBJ1-5, with D perhaps matching TRBD1 (5 bases). CDR3 length: 12 amino acids. With 6 bases removed from V and 7 bases from J, the gap between germline ends came to 10 bases. The DNA of the CDR3 is TGTGCCAGCAGCGTCAGGGTACAGCCCCAGCATTTT. This sequence encodes CASSVRVQPQHF.

V is TRBV7-2 and J is TRBJ2-7; D gene ambiguous. Trimming removed 2 bases at V and 5 bases at J, with 10 bases between. Per the germline V gene, CDR1 is SGHTA and CDR2 is FQGNSA. The CDR3 consists of 13 residues. The DNA of the CDR3 is TGTGCCAGCAGCTTAACCAACCAGGACGAGCAGTACGTC. Translation gives CASSLTNQDEQYV.

The chain carries TRBV29-1 and TRBJ2-1; D is perhaps TRBD2 (6 bases). The CDR3 runs 14 residues. Between the trimmed V and J ends, which lost 5 bases and 4 bases, there was a span of 15 bases. Germline CDR1 and CDR2: SQVTM and ANQGSEA. CDR3 bases: TGCAGCGTTCCCTCTAGCGACTATTACAATGAGCAGTTCTTC. Protein sequence: CSVPSSDYYNEQFF.

This clonotype has a count of ten or more. The rearrangement joins TRBV5-1 to TRBJ2-2, with 14 positions matching TRBD2. This CDR3 spans 20 amino acids. Trimming took 0 bases from V and 3 from J; bases not matched to a gene: 10. Germline V gives CDR1 SGHRS, CDR2 YFSETQ. The CDR3 DNA reads as TGCGCCAGCAGCTTGGTTCCTACTGGGACTAGCGGGGGATACACCGGGGAGCTGTTTTTT. This translates into CASSLVPTGTSGGYTGELFF.

The chain links TRBV5-4 to TRBJ2-3; D is perhaps TRBD2 (6 bases). The V gene lost 1 base and the J gene lost 3 bases, with 18 bases spanning the gap. CDR1 is SGHNT and CDR2 is YYREEE in the germline V gene (reference sequence). CDR3 length: 17 amino acids. Written as DNA, the CDR3 is TGTGCCAGCAGCTTGTCAGCCGGGGGTGAATCTACAGATACGCAGTATTTT. Protein product: CASSLSAGGESTDTQYF.

The chain links TRBV6-2 or TRBV6-3 to TRBJ2-1; D is unresolved. This CDR3 is built from 11 residues. V was pared by 3 bases and J by 13 bases, with 10 bases between. Germline loops: CDR1 MNHEY, CDR2 SVGEGT. The CDR3 spells CASSYEAIQFF. The CDR3 DNA reads as TGTGCCAGCAGTTATGAGGCGATCCAGTTCTTC.

The chain carries TRBV7-9 and TRBJ1-5; no clear D. The CDR3 has 12 residues. Germline CDR1 is SEHNR and CDR2 is FQNEAQ (reference sequence). Between the trimmed V and J ends, which lost 5 bases and 10 bases, there was a span of 12 bases. This chain's CDR3 is CASSRGYDPQHF. The CDR3 region has the DNA TGTGCCAGCAGCAGAGGGTACGATCCCCAGCATTTT. Full variable domain (rest looked up from reference TRBV7-9 and TRBJ1-5): DTGVSQNPRHKITKRGQNVTFRCDPISEHNRLYWYRQTLGQGPEFLTYFQNEAQLEKSRLLSDRFSAERPKGSFSTLEIQRTEQGDSAMYLCASSRGYDPQHFGDGTRLSIL.

This clonotype has more than one count but fewer than ten. The chain links TRBV11-2 to TRBJ2-5; 7 bases line up with TRBD1. The CDR3 runs 15 residues. Germline lookup yields CDR1 SGHAT and CDR2 FQNNGV. Trimming at V came to 4 bases and at J to 2 bases, leaving 7 bases not matched to a gene. CDR3 amino acids: CASSSHRGFQETQYF. The CDR3 DNA reads TGTGCCAGCAGCTCCCACAGGGGCTTTCAAGAGACCCAGTACTTC.

The chain has TRBV20-1 and TRBJ2-5; TRBD2 matches at 14 bases. This CDR3 has 16 amino acids. Per the germline V gene, CDR1 is DFQATT and CDR2 is SNEGSKA (reference sequence). Trimming at V came to 5 bases and at J to 1 base, leaving 6 bases not matched to a gene. CDR3 nucleotide sequence: TGCAGTGCTCGCCGGACTAGCGGGGGGAGCCAAGAGACCCAGTACTTC. Translated, it gives CSARRTSGGSQETQYF.

The chain carries TRBV5-1 and TRBJ2-2; D not resolved. Germline V gives CDR1 SGHRS, CDR2 YFSETQ. V lost 3 bases and J 5 bases, leaving 11 bases between the germline ends. CDR3 length equals 14 residues. CDR3 sequence: CASSSGPGTGELFF. For the CDR3, the DNA is TGCGCCAGCAGCTCTGGACCTGGGACCGGGGAGCTGTTTTTT.

The rearrangement uses TRBV30 and TRBJ1-1; unclear D gene. The CDR3 covers 11 residues. Trimming removed 4 bases at V and 7 bases at J, with 10 bases between. The germline CDR1 and CDR2 sequences are GTSNPN and SVGIG (reference sequence). CDR3 region: CAWTLWNEAFF. CDR3 in DNA: TGTGCCTGGACCCTATGGAATGAAGCTTTCTTT. Full variable domain (missing parts from reference TRBV30 and TRBJ1-1): SQTIHQWPATLVQPVGSPLSLECTVEGTSNPNLYWYRQAAGRGLQLLFYSVGIGQISSEVPQNLSASRPQDRQFILSSKKLLLSDSGFYLCAWTLWNEAFFGQGTRLTVV.

The chain employs TRBV4-1 and TRBJ2-1, with TRBD1 matching 12 bases. Per the germline V gene, CDR1 is MGHRA and CDR2 is YSYEKL. CDR3 length equals 16 residues. Trimming took 4 bases from V and 10 from J; bases not matched to a gene: 11. CDR3: CASSPLPGQGAGEQFF. Written as DNA, the CDR3 is TGCGCCAGCAGCCCTCTCCCGGGACAGGGGGCAGGAGAGCAGTTCTTC.

V usage is TRBV20-1 and J usage is TRBJ2-1; 7 nucleotides line up with TRBD2. The CDR3 runs to 17 residues. Germline-derived CDR1 and CDR2 are DFQATT and SNEGSKA (reference sequence). J lost 4 bases, V lost 0 bases, and 12 bases had no gene match. The CDR3 DNA reads as TGCAGTGCTAGAGATCGTGGGGCTAGCGGATATTACAATGAGCAGTTCTTC. As protein: CSARDRGASGYYNEQFF.

This clonotype has only a few counts. The genes are TRBV5-1 and TRBJ1-3; the D is unclear. CDR1 is SGHRS and CDR2 is YFSETQ in the germline V gene. The CDR3 sequence is 15 residues long. V was clipped by 0 bases and J by 4 bases, with 11 bases between them. CDR3 sequence: CASSLAGRRGNTIYF. The CDR3 nucleotides are TGCGCCAGCAGCTTGGCCGGCAGAAGAGGAAACACCATATATTTT.

This sequence joins TRBV5-4 and TRBJ2-5; 8 nucleotides match TRBD1. The CDR3 consists of 14 residues. Germline V gene data show CDR1 as SGHNT and CDR2 as YYREEE (reference sequence). With 4 bases clipped from V and 5 bases from J, the junction kept 7 bases outside the gene matches. The CDR3 loop is CASSTRQGTETQYF. The CDR3 bases are TGTGCCAGCAGCACCAGACAGGGGACGGAGACCCAGTACTTC.

The rearrangement uses TRBV20-1 and TRBJ2-1; TRBD2 matches 9 bases. The CDR3 length is 14 residues. Germline loops: CDR1 DFQATT, CDR2 SNEGSKA (reference sequence). V was clipped by 1 base and J by 5 bases; unmatched bases: 3. CDR3 sequence (DNA): TGCAGTGCTAGAGGAGCGGGGGGCCACAATGAGCAGTTCTTC. It codes for CSARGAGGHNEQFF.

This clonotype appeared a few times. The rearrangement joins TRBV12-3 or TRBV12-4 to TRBJ2-2; the D gene could be TRBD1 or TRBD2 (5 bases each). The CDR3 spans 14 residues. V was trimmed by 5 bases and J by 6 bases, leaving 13 bases between them. The CDR3 sequence: CASSAPRGPGELFF. CDR3 DNA: TGTGCCAGCAGTGCCCCGAGGGGTCCCGGGGAGCTGTTTTTT.

The table lists this clonotype with a few counts. The chain couples TRBV28 to TRBJ1-1, with D tentatively TRBD1 (5 bases). The CDR3 has 15 residues. V gave up 1 base and J gave up 4 bases, with 13 bases separating them. Per the germline V gene, CDR1 is MDHEN and CDR2 is SYDVKM. In nucleotides, the CDR3 is TGTGCCAGCAGTTTATTGTGGGGGGTTGCCACTGAAGCTTTCTTT. Translating it yields CASSLLWGVATEAFF.

This clonotype has ten or more counts. The chain combines TRBV18 with TRBJ1-1; D unclear. V lost 4 bases to trimming and J lost 0 bases, with 12 bases between them. The germline V gene has CDR1 KGHSH and CDR2 LQKENI. The CDR3 totals 15 residues. DNA of the CDR3: TGTGCCAGCTCACGCGATGCGTACATGAACACTGAAGCTTTCTTT. Translated: CASSRDAYMNTEAFF.

The gene calls are TRBV19 and TRBJ1-5, with 11 bases matching TRBD1. The CDR3 contains 17 residues. Germline V CDR1 and CDR2: LNHDA, SQIVND (reference sequence). With 5 bases clipped from V and 1 base from J, the junction kept 7 bases outside the gene matches. CDR3 region: CASSSWTGGKSNQPQHF. The CDR3, as DNA: TGTGCCAGTAGTTCGTGGACAGGGGGCAAGAGCAATCAGCCCCAGCATTTT.